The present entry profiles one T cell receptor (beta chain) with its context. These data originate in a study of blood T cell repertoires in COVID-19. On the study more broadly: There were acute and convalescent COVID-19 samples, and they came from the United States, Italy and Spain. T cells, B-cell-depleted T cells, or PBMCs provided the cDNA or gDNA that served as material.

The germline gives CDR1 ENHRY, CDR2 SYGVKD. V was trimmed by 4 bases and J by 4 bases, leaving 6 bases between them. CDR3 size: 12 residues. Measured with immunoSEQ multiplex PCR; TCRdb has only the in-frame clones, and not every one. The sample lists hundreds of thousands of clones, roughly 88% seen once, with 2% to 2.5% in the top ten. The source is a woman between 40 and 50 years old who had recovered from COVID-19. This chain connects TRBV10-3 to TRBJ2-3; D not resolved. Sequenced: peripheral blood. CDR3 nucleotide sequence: TGTGCCATCAGTGGATCGGCAGATACGCAGTATTTT. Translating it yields CAISGSADTQYF.